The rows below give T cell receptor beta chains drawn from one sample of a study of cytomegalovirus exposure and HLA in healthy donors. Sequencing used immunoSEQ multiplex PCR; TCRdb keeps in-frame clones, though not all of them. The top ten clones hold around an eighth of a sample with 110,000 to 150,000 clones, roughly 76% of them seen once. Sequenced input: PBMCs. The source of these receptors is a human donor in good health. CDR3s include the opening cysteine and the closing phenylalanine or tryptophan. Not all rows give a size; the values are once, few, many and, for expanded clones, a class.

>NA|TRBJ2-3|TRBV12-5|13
CASARGVTDTQYF
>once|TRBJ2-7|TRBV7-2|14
CASSFTGGSYEQYF
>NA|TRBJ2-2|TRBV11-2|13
CASSPGYTGELFF
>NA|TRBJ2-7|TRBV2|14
CASSVRAGPYEQYF
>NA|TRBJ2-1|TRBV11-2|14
CASTFGSSYNEQFF
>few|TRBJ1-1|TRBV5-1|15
CASSAGQFMNTEAFF
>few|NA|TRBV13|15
CASSLAGTSSYEQYF
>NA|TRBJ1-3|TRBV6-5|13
CASSVVSGNTIYF
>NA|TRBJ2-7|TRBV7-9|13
CASSFKTSYEQYF
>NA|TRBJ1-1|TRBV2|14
CASSNSMVNTEAFF
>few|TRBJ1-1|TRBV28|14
CASSGGQGGTEAFF
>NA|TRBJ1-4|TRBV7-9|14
CASSLPQGGEKLFF
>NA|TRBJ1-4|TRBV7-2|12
CASSLGVEKLFF
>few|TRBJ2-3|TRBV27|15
CASSLGGRESDTQYF
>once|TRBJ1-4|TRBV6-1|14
CASSVTQGDEKLFF
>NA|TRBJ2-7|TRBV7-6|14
CASSLSGRAYEQYF
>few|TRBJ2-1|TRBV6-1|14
CASCRSGGHNEQFF
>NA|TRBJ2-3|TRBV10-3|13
CAISDSSTDTQYF
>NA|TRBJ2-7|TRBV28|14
CASSLAGVYYEQYF
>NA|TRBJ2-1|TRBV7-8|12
CASSLGGFEQFF
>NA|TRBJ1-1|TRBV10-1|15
CASSEAGSVNTEAFF
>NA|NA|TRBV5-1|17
CASSLRTSGVSSYEQYF
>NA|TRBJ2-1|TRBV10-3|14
CAISEYGVYGEQFF
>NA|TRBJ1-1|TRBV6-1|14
CASSPRGMGTEAFF
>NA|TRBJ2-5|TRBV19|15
CASSSTSGGAETQYF
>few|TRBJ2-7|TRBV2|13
CASMTGTGYEQYF
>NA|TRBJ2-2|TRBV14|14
CASRGGMNTGELFF
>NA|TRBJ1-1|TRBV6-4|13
CASSDSGDTEAFF
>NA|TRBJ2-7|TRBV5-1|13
CASRTSGTYEQYF
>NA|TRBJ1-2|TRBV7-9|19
CSSSTPGTASSWANYGYTF
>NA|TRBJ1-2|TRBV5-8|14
CASSLLGQNYGYTF
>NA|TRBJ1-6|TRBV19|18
CASSMGREKGSYNSPLHF
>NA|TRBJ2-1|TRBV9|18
CASSPSSSHSGGHNEQFF
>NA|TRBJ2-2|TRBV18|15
CASSPSPVNTGELFF
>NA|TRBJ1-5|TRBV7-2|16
CASSTDGTASNQPQHF
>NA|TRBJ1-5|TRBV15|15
CATSRDTGALRPQHF
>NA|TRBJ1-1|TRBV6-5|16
CASSYVGTRRNTEAFF
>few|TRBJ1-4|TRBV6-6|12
CASSYSQEKLFF
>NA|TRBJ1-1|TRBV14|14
CASSTTGRNTEAFF
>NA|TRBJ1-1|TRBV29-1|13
CSVTTGGNTEAFF
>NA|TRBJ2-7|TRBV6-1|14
CASSEAQGLYEQYF
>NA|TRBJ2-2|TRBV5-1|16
CASSLDGISNTGELFF
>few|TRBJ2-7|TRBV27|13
CASSWTGAYEQYF
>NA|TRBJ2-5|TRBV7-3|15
CASSWTSGSHETQYF
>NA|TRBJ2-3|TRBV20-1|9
CTGGDTQYF
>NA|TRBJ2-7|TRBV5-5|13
CASSLVQPYEQYF
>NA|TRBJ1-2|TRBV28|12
CASSALNYGYTF
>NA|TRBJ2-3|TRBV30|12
CAWSYRSDTQYF
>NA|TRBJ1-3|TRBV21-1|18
CASSKKEGRESSGNTIYF
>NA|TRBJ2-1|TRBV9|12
CASSVEVSEQFF
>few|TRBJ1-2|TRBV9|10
CASRGGGYTF
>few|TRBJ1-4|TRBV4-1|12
CASSRREEKLFF
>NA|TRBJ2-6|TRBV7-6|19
CASSLRGAGGATGANVLTF